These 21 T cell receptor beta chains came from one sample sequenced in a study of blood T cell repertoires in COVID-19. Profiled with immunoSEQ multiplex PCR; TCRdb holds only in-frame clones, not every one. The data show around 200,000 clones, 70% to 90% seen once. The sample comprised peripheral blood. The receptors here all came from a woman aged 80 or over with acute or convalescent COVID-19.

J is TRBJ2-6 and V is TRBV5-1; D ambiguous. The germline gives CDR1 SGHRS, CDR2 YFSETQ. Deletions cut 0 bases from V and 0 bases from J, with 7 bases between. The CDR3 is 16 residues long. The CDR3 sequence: CASSLEQISGANVLTF. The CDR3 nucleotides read TGCGCCAGCAGCTTGGAACAGATCTCTGGGGCCAACGTCCTGACTTTC.

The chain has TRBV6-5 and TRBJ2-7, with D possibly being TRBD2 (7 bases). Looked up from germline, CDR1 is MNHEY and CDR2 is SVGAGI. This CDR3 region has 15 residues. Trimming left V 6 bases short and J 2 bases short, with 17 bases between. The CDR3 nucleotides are TGTGCCAGCAGGCCCCGGGGGGCTCGTACCTACGAGCAGTACTTC. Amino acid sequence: CASRPRGARTYEQYF.

The CDR3, as DNA: TGTGCCAGCAGCTTGGCCAGCGGGGAGCTGTTTTTT. It encodes CASSLASGELFF. This chain connects TRBV5-4 to TRBJ2-2; D call uncertain. Germline V gene data show CDR1 as SGHNT and CDR2 as YYREEE (reference sequence). Trimming pared 0 bases from V and 7 bases from J, leaving 4 bases between. This CDR3 is built from 12 residues.

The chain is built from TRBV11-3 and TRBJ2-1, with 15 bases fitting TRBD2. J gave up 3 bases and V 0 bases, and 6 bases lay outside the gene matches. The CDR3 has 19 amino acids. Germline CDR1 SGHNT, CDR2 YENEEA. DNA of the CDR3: TGTGCCAGCAGCTTAGAGGGGACTAGCGGGAGGAGGGACTACAATGAGCAGTTCTTC. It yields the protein CASSLEGTSGRRDYNEQFF.

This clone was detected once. CDR3 loop: CASSFQGNTEAFF. The CDR3 DNA is TGTGCCAGCAGCTTTCAGGGGAACACTGAAGCTTTCTTT. The rearrangement links TRBV11-3 to TRBJ1-1; D possibly corresponds to TRBD1 (5 bases). This CDR3 has 13 residues. Germline lookup yields CDR1 SGHNT and CDR2 YENEEA. Trimming took 3 bases from V and 1 from J, leaving 6 bases between them.

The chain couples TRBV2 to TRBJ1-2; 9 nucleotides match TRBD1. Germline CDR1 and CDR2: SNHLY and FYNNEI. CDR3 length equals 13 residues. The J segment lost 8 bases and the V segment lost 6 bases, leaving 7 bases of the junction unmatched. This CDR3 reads CASSVGTGRGYTF. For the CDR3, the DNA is TGTGCCAGCAGCGTCGGGACAGGGAGAGGCTACACCTTC.

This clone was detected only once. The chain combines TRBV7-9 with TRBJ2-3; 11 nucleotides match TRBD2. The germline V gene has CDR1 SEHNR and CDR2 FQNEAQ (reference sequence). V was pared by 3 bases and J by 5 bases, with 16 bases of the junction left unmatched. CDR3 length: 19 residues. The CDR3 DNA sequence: TGTGCCAGCAGCTTCCCCCCCCTCTCACTAGCGGGAGCCGTAGATACGCAGTATTTT. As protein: CASSFPPLSLAGAVDTQYF.

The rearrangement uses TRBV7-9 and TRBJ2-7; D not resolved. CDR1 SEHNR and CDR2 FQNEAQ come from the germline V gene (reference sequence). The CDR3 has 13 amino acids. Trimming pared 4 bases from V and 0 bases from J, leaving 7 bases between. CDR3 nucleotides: TGTGCCAGCAGCTCCGTTAACTCCTACGAGCAGTACTTC. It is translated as CASSSVNSYEQYF.

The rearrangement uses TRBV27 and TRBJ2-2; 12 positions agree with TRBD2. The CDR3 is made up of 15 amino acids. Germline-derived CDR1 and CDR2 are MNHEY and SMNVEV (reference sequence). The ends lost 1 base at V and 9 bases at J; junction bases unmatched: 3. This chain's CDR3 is CASSLLTSGSRELFF. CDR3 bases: TGTGCCAGCAGTTTATTGACTAGCGGGAGTAGGGAGCTGTTTTTT.

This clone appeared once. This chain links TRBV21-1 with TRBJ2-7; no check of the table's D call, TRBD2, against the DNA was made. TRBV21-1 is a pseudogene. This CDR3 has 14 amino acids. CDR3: CASREESSAYEQYF. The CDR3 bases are TGTGCCAGCAGGGAGGAATCGAGCGCCTACGAGCAGTACTTC.

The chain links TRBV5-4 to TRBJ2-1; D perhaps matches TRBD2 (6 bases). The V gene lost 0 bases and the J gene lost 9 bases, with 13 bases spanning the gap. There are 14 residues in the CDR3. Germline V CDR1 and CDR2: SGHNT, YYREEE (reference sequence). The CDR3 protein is CASSLVVVGGEQFF. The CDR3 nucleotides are TGTGCCAGCAGCTTGGTGGTGGTGGGGGGTGAGCAGTTCTTC.

The CDR3 nucleotides are TGTGCCAGCAGCTTTCGATCAGCAACAGCCAACTATGGCTACACCTTC. Translating gives CASSFRSATANYGYTF. The V call is TRBV7-2, the J call TRBJ1-2, with D unclear. Germline V CDR1 and CDR2: SGHTA, FQGNSA. The CDR3 is 16 residues long. The V gene lost 3 bases and the J gene lost 2 bases, with 16 bases spanning the gap.

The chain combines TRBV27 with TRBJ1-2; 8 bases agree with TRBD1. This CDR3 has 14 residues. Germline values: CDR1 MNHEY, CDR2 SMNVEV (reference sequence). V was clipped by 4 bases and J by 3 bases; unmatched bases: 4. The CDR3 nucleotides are TGTGCCAGCAGTTCATACAGGGGGGACTATGGCTACACCTTC. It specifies CASSSYRGDYGYTF.

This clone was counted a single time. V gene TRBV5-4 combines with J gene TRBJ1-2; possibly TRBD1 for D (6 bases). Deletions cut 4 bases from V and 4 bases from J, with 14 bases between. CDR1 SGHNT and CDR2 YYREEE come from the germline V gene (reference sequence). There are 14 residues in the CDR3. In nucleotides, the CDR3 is TGTGCCAGCAGCCGCCCGACAGGAAGCTATGGCTACACCTTC. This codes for CASSRPTGSYGYTF.

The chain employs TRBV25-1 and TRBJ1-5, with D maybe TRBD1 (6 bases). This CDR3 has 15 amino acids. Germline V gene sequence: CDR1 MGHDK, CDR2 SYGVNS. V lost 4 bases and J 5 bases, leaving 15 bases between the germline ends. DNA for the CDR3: TGTGCCAGCAGTGGGCGGGGGGGGCCGCATCAGCCCCAGCATTTT. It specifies CASSGRGGPHQPQHF.

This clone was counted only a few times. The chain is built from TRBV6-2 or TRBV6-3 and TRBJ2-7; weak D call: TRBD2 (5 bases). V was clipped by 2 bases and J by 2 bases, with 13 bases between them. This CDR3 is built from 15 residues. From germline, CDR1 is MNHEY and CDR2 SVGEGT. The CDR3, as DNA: TGTGCCAGCAGTTACCAGCCCGGAGGAGCCTACGAGCAGTACTTC. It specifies CASSYQPGGAYEQYF.

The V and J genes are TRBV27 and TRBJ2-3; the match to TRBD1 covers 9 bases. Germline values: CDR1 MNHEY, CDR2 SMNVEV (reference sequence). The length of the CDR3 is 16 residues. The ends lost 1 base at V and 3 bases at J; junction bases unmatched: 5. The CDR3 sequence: CASSLYPQGATDTQYF. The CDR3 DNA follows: TGTGCCAGCAGTTTATATCCACAGGGGGCTACAGATACGCAGTATTTT.

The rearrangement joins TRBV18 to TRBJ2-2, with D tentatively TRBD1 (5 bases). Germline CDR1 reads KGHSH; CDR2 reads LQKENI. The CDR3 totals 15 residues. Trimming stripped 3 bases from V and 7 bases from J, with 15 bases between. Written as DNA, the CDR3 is TGTGCCAGCTCACCTAGGGTACAGGCCAGCGGGGAGCTGTTTTTT. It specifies CASSPRVQASGELFF.

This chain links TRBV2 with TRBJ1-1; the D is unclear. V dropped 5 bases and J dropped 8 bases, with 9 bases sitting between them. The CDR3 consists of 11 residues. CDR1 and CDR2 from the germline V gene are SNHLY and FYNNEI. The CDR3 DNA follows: TGTGCCAGCAGTCTGGGCCGGGAAGCTTTCTTT. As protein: CASSLGREAFF. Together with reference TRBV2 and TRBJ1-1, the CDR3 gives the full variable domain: EPEVTQTPSHQVTQMGQEVILRCVPISNHLYFYWYRQILGQKVEFLVSFYNNEISEKSEIFDDQFSVERPDGSNFTLKIRSTKLEDSAMYFCASSLGREAFFGQGTRLTVV.

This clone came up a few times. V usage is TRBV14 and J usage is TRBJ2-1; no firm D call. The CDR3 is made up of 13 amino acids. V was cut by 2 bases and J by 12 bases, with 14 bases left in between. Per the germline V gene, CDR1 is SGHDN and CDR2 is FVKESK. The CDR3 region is CASSQQVQTPQFF. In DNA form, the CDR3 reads TGTGCCAGCAGCCAACAAGTCCAGACTCCGCAGTTCTTC.

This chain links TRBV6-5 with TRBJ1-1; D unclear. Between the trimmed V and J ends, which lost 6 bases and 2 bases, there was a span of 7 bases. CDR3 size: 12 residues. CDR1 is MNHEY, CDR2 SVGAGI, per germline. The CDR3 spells CASRRTNTEAFF. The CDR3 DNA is TGTGCCAGCAGACGAACAAACACTGAAGCTTTCTTT.